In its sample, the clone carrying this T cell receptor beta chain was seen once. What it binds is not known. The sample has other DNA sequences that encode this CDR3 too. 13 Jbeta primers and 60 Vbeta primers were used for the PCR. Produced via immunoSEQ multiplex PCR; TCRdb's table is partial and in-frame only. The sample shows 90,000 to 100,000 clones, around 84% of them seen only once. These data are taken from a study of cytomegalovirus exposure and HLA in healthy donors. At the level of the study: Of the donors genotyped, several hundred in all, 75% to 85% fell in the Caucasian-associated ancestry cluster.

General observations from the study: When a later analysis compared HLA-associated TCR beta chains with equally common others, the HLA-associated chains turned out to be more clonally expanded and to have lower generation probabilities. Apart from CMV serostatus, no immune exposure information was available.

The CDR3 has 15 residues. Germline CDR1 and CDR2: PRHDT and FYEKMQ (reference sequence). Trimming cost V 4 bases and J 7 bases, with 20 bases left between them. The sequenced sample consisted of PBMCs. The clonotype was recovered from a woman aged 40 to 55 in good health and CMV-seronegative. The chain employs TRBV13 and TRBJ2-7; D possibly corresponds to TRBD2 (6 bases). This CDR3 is CASSSRDFSSGEQYF. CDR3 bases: TGTGCCAGCAGCTCCCGGGACTTTTCTTCGGGAGAGCAGTACTTC.